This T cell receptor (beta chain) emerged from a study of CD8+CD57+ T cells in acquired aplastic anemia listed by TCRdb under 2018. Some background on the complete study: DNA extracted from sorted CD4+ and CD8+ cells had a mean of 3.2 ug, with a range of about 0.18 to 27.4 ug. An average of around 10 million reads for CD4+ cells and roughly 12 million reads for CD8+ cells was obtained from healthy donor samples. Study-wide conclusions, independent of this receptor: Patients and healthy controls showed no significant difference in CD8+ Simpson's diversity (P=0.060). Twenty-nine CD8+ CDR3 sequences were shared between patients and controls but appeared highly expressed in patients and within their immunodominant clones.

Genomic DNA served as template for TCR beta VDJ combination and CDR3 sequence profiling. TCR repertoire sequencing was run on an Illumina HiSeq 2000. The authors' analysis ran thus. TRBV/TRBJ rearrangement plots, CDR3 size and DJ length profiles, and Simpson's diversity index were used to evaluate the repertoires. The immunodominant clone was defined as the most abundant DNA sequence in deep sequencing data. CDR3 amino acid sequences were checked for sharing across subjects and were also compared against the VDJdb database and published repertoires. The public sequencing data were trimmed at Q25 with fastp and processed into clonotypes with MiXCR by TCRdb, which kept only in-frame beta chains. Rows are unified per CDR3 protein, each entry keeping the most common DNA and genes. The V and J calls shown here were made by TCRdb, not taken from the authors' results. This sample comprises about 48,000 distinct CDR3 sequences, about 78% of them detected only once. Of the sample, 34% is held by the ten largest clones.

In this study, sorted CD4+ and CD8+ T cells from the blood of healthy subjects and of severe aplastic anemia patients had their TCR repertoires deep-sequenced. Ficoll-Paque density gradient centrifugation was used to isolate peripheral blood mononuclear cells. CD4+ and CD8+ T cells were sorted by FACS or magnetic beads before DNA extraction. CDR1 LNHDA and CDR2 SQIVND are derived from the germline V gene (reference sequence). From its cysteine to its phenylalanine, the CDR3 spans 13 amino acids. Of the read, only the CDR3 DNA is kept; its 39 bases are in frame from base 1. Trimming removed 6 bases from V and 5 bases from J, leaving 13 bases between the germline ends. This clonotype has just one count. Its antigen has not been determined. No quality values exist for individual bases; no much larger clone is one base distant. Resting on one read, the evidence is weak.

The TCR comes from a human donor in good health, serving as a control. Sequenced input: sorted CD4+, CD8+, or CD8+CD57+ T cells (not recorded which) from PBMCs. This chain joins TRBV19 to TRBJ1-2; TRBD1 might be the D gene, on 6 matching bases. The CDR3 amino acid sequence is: CASSLSGVYGYTF. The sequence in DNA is TGTGCCAGTAGCCTCTCAGGGGTATATGGCTACACCTTC.